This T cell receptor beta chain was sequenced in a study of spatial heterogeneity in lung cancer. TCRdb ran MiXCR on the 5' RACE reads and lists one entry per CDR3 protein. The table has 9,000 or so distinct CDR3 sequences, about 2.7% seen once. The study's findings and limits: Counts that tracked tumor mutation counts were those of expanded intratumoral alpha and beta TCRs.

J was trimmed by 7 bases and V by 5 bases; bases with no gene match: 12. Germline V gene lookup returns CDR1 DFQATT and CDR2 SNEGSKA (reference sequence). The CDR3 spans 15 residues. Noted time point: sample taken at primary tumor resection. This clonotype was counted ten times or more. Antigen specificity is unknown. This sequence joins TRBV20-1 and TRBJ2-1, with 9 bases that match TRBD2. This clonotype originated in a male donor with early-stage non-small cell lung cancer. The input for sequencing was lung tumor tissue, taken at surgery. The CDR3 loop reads CSAENAGTSKNEQFF. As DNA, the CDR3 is TGCAGTGCTGAAAACGCCGGGACTAGCAAGAATGAGCAGTTCTTC.